Presented here are 2 T cell receptor beta chains from one specimen sequenced in a study of cytomegalovirus exposure and HLA in healthy donors. Libraries were prepared by immunoSEQ multiplex PCR; TCRdb keeps only in-frame clonotypes and omits some of them. Seen here are some 110,000 clones, about nine tenths observed once, and the top ten hold about 4.1%. Sequencing was performed on PBMCs. These receptor sequences come from a man between 18 and 35 years old in good health and CMV-seropositive.

The CDR3 reads CASSPSGGYNSPLHF. Written as DNA, the CDR3 is TGTGCCAGCTCACCGTCAGGGGGGTATAATTCACCCCTCCACTTT. The chain recombines TRBV18 with TRBJ1-6; 7 bases map to TRBD1. V lost 3 bases and J lost 4; bases outside the gene matches: 3. The CDR3 contains 15 residues. Germline V gene lookup returns CDR1 KGHSH and CDR2 LQKENI.

The CDR3 nucleotides are TGTGCCAGCTCACCACCGGGGACAGCAGCCGGGGAGCTGTTTTTT. It is translated as CASSPPGTAAGELFF. V and J are TRBV18 and TRBJ2-2; 7 bases line up with TRBD1. Unmatched junction bases numbered 4, after V lost 0 bases and J lost 6 bases. Germline V gene sequence: CDR1 KGHSH, CDR2 LQKENI. The CDR3 extends over 15 amino acids.